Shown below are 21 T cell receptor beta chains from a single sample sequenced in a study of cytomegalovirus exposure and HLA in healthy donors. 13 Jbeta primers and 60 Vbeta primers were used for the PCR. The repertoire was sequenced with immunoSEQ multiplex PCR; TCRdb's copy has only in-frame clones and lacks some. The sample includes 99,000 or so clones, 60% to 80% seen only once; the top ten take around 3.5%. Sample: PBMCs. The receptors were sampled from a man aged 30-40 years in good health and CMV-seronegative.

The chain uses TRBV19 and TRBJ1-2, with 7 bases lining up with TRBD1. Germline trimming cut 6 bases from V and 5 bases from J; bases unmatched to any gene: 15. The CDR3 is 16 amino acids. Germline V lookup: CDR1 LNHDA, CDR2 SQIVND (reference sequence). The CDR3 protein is CASRFDAGTAVYGYTF. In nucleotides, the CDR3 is TGTGCCAGTAGATTCGACGCCGGGACAGCGGTGTATGGCTACACCTTC.

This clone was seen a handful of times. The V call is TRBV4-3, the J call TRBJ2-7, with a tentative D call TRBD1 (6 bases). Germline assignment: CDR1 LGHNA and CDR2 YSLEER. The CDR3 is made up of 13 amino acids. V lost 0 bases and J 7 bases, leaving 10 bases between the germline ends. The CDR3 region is CASSQEEGGEQYF. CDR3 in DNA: TGCGCCAGCAGCCAAGAGGAAGGGGGTGAGCAGTACTTC.

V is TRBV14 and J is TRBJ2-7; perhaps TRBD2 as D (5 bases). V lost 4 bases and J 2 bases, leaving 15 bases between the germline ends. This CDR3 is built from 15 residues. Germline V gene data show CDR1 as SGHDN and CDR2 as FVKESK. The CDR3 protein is CASSLPGKGTYEQYF. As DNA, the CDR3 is TGTGCCAGCAGCCTACCGGGGAAGGGTACCTACGAGCAGTACTTC.

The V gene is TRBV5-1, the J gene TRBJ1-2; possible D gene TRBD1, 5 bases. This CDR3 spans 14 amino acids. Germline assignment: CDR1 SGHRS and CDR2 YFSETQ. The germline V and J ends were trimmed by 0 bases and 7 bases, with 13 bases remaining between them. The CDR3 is CASSLAEGAGGYTF. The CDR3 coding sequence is TGCGCCAGCAGCTTGGCCGAAGGGGCCGGTGGCTACACCTTC.

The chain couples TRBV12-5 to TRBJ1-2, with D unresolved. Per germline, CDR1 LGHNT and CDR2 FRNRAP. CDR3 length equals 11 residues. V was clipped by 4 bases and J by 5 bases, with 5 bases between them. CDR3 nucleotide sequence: TGTGCTAGTGGTTCAACTTATGGCTACACCTTC. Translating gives CASGSTYGYTF.

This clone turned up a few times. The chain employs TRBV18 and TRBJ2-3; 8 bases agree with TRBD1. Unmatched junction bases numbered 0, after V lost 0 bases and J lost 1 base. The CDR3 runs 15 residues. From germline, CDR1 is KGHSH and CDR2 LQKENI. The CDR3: CASSPPTGGTDTQYF. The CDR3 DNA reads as TGTGCCAGCTCACCACCGACAGGGGGCACAGATACGCAGTATTTT. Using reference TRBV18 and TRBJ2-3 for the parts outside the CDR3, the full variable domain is NAGVMQNPRHLVRRRGQEARLRCSPMKGHSHVYWYRQLPEEGLKFMVYLQKENIIDESGMPKERFSAEFPKEGPSILRIQQVVRGDSAAYFCASSPPTGGTDTQYFGPGTRLTVL.

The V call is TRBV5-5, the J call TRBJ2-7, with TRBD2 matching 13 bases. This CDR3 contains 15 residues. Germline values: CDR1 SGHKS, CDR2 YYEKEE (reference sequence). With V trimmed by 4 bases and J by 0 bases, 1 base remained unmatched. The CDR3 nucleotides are TGTGCCAGCAGCCGGACTAGCGGGAGCTCCTACGAGCAGTACTTC. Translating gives CASSRTSGSSYEQYF.

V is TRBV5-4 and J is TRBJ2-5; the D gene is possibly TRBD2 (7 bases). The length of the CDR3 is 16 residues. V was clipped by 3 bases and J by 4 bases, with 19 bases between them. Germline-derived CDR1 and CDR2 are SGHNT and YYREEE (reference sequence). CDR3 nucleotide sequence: TGTGCCAGCAGCTCAAACGGACGGGGAGGGGGAGAGACCCAGTACTTC. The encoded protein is CASSSNGRGGGETQYF. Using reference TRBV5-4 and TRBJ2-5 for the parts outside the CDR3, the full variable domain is ETGVTQSPTHLIKTRGQQVTLRCSSQSGHNTVSWYQQALGQGPQFIFQYYREEENGRGNFPPRFSGLQFPNYSSELNVNALELDDSALYLCASSSNGRGGGETQYFGPGTRLLVL.

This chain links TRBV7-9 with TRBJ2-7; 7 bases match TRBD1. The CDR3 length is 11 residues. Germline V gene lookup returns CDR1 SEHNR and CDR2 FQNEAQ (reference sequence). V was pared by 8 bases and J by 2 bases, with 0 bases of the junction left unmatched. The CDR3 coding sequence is TGTGCCAGCCAGGGGGCCTACGAGCAGTACTTC. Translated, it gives CASQGAYEQYF.

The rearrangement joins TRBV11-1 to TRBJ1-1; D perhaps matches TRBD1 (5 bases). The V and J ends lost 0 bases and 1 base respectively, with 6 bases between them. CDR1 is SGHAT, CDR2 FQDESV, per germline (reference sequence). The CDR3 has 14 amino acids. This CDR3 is CASSLAQGNTEAFF. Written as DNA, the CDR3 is TGTGCCAGCAGCTTAGCTCAGGGGAACACTGAAGCTTTCTTT.

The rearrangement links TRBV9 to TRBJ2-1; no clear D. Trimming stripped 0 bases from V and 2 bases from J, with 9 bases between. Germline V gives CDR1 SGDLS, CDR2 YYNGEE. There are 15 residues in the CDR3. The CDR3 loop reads CASSVGSSPYNEQFF. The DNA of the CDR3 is TGTGCCAGCAGCGTAGGATCTAGTCCCTACAATGAGCAGTTCTTC.

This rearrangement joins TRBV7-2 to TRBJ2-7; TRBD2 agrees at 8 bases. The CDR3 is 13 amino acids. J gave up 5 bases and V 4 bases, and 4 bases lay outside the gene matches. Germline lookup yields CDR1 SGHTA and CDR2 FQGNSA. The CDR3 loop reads CASSSLAGHEQYF. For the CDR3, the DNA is TGTGCCAGCAGCTCGTTAGCGGGGCACGAGCAGTACTTC.

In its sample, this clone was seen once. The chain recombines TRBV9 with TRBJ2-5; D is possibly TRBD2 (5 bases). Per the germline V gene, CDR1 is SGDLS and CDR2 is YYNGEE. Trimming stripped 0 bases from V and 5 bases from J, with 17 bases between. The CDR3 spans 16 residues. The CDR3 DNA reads TGTGCCAGCAGCGTAGCTACTGCGGGCCCCAGGGAGACCCAGTACTTC. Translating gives CASSVATAGPRETQYF.

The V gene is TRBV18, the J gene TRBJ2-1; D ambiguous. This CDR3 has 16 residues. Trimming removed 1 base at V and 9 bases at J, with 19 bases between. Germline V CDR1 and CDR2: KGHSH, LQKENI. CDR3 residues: CASSPRPETIDIEQFF. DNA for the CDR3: TGTGCCAGCTCACCACGCCCAGAGACAATTGACATTGAGCAGTTCTTC. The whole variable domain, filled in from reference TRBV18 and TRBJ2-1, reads NAGVMQNPRHLVRRRGQEARLRCSPMKGHSHVYWYRQLPEEGLKFMVYLQKENIIDESGMPKERFSAEFPKEGPSILRIQQVVRGDSAAYFCASSPRPETIDIEQFFGPGTRLTVL.

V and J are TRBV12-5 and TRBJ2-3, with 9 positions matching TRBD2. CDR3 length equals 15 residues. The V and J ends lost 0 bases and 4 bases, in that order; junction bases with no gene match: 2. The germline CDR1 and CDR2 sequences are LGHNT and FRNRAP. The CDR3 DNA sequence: TGTGCTAGTGGTTTGGTACTAGCGGGTGCAGATACGCAGTATTTT. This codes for CASGLVLAGADTQYF. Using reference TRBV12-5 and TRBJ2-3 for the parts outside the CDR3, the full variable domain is DARVTQTPRHKVTEMGQEVTMRCQPILGHNTVFWYRQTMMQGLELLAYFRNRAPLDDSGMPKDRFSAEMPDATLATLKIQPSEPRDSAVYFCASGLVLAGADTQYFGPGTRLTVL.

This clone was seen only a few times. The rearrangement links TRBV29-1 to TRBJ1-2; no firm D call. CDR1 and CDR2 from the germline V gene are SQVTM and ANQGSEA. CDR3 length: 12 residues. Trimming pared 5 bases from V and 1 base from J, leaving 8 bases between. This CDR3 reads CSVLPVNYGYTF. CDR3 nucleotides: TGCAGCGTTCTCCCAGTTAACTATGGCTACACCTTC. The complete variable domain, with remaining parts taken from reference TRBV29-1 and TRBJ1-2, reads SAVISQKPSRDICQRGTSLTIQCQVDSQVTMMFWYRQQPGQSLTLIATANQGSEATYESGFVIDKFPISRPNLTFSTLTVSNMSPEDSSIYLCSVLPVNYGYTFGSGTRLTVV.

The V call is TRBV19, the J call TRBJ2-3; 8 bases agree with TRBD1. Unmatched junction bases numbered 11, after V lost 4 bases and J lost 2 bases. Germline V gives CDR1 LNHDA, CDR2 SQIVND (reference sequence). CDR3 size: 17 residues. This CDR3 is CASSNLGQGTNTDTQYF. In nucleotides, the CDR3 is TGTGCCAGTAGTAACCTCGGACAGGGAACTAACACAGATACGCAGTATTTT.

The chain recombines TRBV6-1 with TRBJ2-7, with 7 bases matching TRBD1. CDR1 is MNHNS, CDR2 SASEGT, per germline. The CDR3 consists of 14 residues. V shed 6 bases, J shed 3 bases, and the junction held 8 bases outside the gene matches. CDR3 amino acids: CASRQGVGRYEQYF. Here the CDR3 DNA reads TGTGCCAGCAGGCAGGGGGTGGGTCGCTACGAGCAGTACTTC.

The CDR3: CASSALADYNEQFF. The CDR3, as DNA: TGTGCCAGCAGTGCACTAGCGGACTACAATGAGCAGTTCTTC. The rearrangement links TRBV25-1 to TRBJ2-1; 8 bases line up with TRBD2. The CDR3 runs 14 residues. Germline V gene sequence: CDR1 MGHDK, CDR2 SYGVNS. V dropped 4 bases and J dropped 3; count of bases not matched to a gene: 2. The complete variable domain, with remaining parts taken from reference TRBV25-1 and TRBJ2-1, reads EADIYQTPRYLVIGTGKKITLECSQTMGHDKMYWYQQDPGMELHLIHYSYGVNSTEKGDLSSESTVSRIRTEHFPLTLESARPSHTSQYLCASSALADYNEQFFGPGTRLTVL.

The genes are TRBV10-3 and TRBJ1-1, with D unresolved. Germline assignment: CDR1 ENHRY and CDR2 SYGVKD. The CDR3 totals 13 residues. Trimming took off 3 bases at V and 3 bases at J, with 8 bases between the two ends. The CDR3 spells CAISESLYTEAFF. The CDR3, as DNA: TGTGCCATCAGTGAATCCTTATACACTGAAGCTTTCTTT.

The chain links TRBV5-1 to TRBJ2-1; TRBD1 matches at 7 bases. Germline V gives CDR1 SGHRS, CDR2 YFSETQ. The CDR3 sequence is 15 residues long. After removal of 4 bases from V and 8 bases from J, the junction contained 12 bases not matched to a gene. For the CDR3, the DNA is TGCGCCAGCAGCCCATGGGACAGTGGAGCAGATGAGCAGTTCTTC. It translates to CASSPWDSGADEQFF. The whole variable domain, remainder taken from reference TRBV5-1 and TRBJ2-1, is KAGVTQTPRYLIKTRGQQVTLSCSPISGHRSVSWYQQTPGQGLQFLFEYFSETQRNKGNFPGRFSGRQFSNSRSEMNVSTLELGDSALYLCASSPWDSGADEQFFGPGTRLTVL.